These 5 T cell receptor beta chains were sequenced from one sample in a study of PD-1 blockade in classical Hodgkin lymphoma. Relapse was seen in all patients after autologous stem cell transplantation, and brentuximab vedotin exposure was variable. TCRdb keeps only in-frame clones here, not all; method: immunoSEQ multiplex PCR. The sample lists 35,000 to 50,000 clones; approximately 70% were seen once. The material was peripheral blood mononuclear cells (PBMCs), obtained before the second cycle of nivolumab. Receptors were obtained from a human donor with classical Hodgkin lymphoma.

The gene calls are TRBV10-3 and TRBJ2-6, with TRBD1 as a possible D gene (5 bases). V gave up 7 bases and J gave up 0 bases, with 13 bases separating them. Germline V CDR1 and CDR2: ENHRY, SYGVKD. This CDR3 comprises 16 residues. CDR3 in amino acids: CAITMTESSGANVLTF. The CDR3 coding sequence is TGTGCCATCACGATGACAGAGTCCTCTGGGGCCAACGTCCTGACTTTC.

In its sample, this clone was seen once. The chain uses TRBV27 and TRBJ2-1, with 7 bases identical to TRBD2. After removal of 3 bases from V and 9 bases from J, the junction contained 8 bases not matched to a gene. Germline V gene lookup returns CDR1 MNHEY and CDR2 SMNVEV (reference sequence). The CDR3 runs 14 residues. The CDR3 DNA sequence: TGTGCCAGCAGTTTGGTGGCGGGAGCTCGTGAGCAGTTCTTC. Encoded protein: CASSLVAGAREQFF.

V is TRBV2 and J is TRBJ1-4, with 11 bases aligning to TRBD1. The CDR3 loop spans 15 amino acids. With V trimmed by 6 bases and J by 6 bases, 6 bases remained unmatched. The germline V gene encodes CDR1 SNHLY and CDR2 FYNNEI. Here the CDR3 reads CASSAGQGAHEKLFF. The CDR3 DNA is TGTGCCAGCAGCGCAGGACAGGGGGCCCATGAAAAACTGTTTTTT.

V usage is TRBV10-3 and J usage is TRBJ1-3; a possible D gene is TRBD1 (6 bases). Germline CDR1 and CDR2: ENHRY and SYGVKD. Trimming cost V 8 bases and J 1 base, with 12 bases left between them. CDR3 length equals 14 residues. CDR3 DNA: TGTGCCATCGCGGTAGGACAGTCTGGAAACACCATATATTTT. Residues: CAIAVGQSGNTIYF.

The gene calls are TRBV19 and TRBJ2-1, with 11 bases lining up with TRBD2. Germline V gives CDR1 LNHDA, CDR2 SQIVND (reference sequence). The CDR3 length is 17 residues. The V segment lost 5 bases and the J segment 0 bases; nucleotides outside the gene matches: 6. CDR3: CASSFSGTSGSYNEQFF. CDR3 in DNA: TGTGCCAGTAGTTTCAGCGGGACTAGCGGCTCCTACAATGAGCAGTTCTTC.